This entry concerns a single T cell receptor beta chain. The sample holds a few counts of this clonotype. No cognate antigen has been identified for it. No base qualities exist here, and no much larger clone lies one base off it. The sequencer was an Illumina NovaSeq 6000. Synthesis of TCR cDNA relied on 5'RACE template switching, a step that introduced a universal primer site along with unique molecular identifiers. Priming for cDNA synthesis came from both the TCR alpha and TCR beta constant segments. Library amplification involved two PCR steps, and the second step added sample barcodes and sequencing adapters. Sequencing of libraries was performed on Illumina HiSeq 2500 (2x100 bp) or NovaSeq (2x150 bp). Processing in the source paper ran as follows. MIGEC was used to demultiplex reads and collapse the reads into UMI consensus sequences, and MiXCR was used for V(D)J alignment. Vaccine-responding clonotypes were defined with edgeR using replicate PBMC samples, requiring FDR below 0.01 and a log2 fold change above 5 up to day 15. CD4 or CD8 identity was assigned to each bulk clonotype according to whether the clonotype was present at higher abundance in the sequenced CD4 repertoire or the sequenced CD8 repertoire. Clones were called with MiXCR by TCRdb after fastp trimmed the public reads at Q25, and only in-frame beta chains were retained. Rows matching on CDR3 protein sequence are summarized as one entry with the most common DNA and genes. The V and J calls and clone size are TCRdb's, not the authors'. In all, the sample holds 350,000 to 450,000 distinct CDR3 sequences, and 18% of those were seen once. Roughly a sixth of the sample is taken by the ten largest.

Compared with germline, V lacks 7 bases and J lacks 2 bases; bases without a gene match: 3. Via the germline V gene, CDR1 is MNHEY and CDR2 SVGAGI. From its cysteine to its phenylalanine, the CDR3 spans 14 amino acids. Only the CDR3 region is kept as DNA, spanning 42 bases read in frame from base 1. The data originate from a study of T cells after yellow fever vaccination (dated by TCRdb to between 2018 and 2021). Regarding the study in general: Libraries from fractions with low cell numbers were prepared with the SMART-Seq v4 Ultra Low Input RNA kit. To follow T-cell clones before and after both primary and booster YFV17D yellow fever vaccination, bulk TCR alpha and beta repertoires underwent longitudinal sequencing. The cohort comprised two healthy male donors, one aged 18 to 30 and one aged 30 to 40 years. Blood was collected at multiple timepoints before and after primary and secondary immunization, and bulk PBMC replicates and cell subsets were isolated. Summary of the overall study and its limitations: The secondary T-cell response was found to be weaker but faster than the primary response, with a peak reached on day 5 rather than on day 15. After the booster, most of the clones that had expanded following primary vaccination were detected again (about 95% of CD4 and 80% to 90% of CD8), which suggests that memory was broadly maintained. Because the study included only a couple of donors, the extent to which the findings can be generalized is limited. Computational filtering was required because FACS-sorted repertoires could contain abundant contaminating clonotypes from the bulk population. A small share of clonotypes was detected in both CD4 and CD8 compartments, with the overlap likely arising from convergent recombination.

Per the publication, the treatment or condition label means: live attenuated yellow fever vaccine strain. At every blood-draw timepoint, two biological replicates of bulk PBMCs were collected. PBMCs were isolated from peripheral blood using a standard Ficoll-Paque protocol. TriZol was used to extract RNA from bulk PBMCs, from CD4 and CD8 fractions, and from dextramer-positive and dextramer-negative fractions. The V and J genes are TRBV6-5 and TRBJ2-5; TRBD2 fits 11 bases in the junction. The receptor's source is a man between 18 and 29 years old who received the YFV17D yellow fever vaccine. This specimen consisted of PBMCs, obtained before the yellow fever booster vaccination. The CDR3 protein: CASKLAGVQETQYF. The DNA is as follows: TGTGCCAGCAAACTAGCGGGGGTTCAAGAGACCCAGTACTTC.